Here is one T cell receptor beta chain with its context. One end of the junction varies from germline; a read error may be responsible. Germline V gives CDR1 SGHVT, CDR2 SQSDAQ. CDR3 size: 12 residues. In TCRdb, the reads were re-called with MiXCR into one record per CDR3 protein. The repertoire holds 150,000 to 200,000 distinct CDR3 sequences, roughly an eighth seen once, with 25% to 30% in the top ten. The data originate from a study of T cell repertoires in cytomegalovirus infection. Sequenced: PBMCs. This chain uses TRBV7-4 with TRBJ1-5; no clear D gene. This receptor was obtained from a human donor in good health (CMV status not recorded). Some clones in this sample may be carry-over from other donors' samples. CDR3 loop: CAGSPGGQPQHF. DNA of the CDR3: TGTGCCGGCAGCCCGGGCGGTCAGCCCCAGCATTTT.